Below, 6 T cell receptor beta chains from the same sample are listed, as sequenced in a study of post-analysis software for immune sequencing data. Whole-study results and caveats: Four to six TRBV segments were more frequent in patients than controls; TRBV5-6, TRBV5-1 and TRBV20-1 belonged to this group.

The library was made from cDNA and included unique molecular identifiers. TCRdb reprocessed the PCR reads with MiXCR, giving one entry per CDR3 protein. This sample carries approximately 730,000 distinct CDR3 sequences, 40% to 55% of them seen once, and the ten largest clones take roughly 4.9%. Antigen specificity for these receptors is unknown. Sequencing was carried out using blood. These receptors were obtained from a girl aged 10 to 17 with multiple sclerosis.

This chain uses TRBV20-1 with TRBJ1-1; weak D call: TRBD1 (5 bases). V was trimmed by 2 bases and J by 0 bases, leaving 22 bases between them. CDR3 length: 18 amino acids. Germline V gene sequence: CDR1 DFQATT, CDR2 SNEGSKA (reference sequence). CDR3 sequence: CSARFSLVSGHMNTEAFF. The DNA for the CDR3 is TGCAGTGCTAGATTTTCGTTAGTGTCAGGGCACATGAACACTGAAGCTTTCTTT.

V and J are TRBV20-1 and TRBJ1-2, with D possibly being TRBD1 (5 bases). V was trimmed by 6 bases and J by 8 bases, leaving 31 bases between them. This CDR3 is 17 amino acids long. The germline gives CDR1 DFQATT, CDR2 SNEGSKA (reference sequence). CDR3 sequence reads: CSAIHKMGRLTQGGYTF. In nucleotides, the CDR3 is TGCAGTGCCATTCATAAGATGGGCAGGCTAACTCAGGGAGGCTACACCTTC.

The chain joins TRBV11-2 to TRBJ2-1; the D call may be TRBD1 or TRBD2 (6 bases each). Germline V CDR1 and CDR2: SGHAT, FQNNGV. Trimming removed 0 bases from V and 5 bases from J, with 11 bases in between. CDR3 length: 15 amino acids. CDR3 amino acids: CASSLEGGSDNEQFF. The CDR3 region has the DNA TGTGCCAGCAGCTTAGAGGGGGGCTCGGACAATGAGCAGTTCTTC.

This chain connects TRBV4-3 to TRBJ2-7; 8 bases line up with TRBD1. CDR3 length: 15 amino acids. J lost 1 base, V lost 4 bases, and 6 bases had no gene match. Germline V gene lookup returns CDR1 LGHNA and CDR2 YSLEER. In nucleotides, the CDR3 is TGCGCCAGCAGCCGGTGGACAGGGAGGTCCTACGAGCAGTACTTC. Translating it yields CASSRWTGRSYEQYF.

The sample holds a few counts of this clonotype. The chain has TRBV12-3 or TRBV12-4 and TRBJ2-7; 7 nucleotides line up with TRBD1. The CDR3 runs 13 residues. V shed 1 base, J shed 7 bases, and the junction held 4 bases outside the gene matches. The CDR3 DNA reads TGTGCCAGCAGTTTAGGTAACAGGGGTGAGCAGTACTTC. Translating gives CASSLGNRGEQYF.

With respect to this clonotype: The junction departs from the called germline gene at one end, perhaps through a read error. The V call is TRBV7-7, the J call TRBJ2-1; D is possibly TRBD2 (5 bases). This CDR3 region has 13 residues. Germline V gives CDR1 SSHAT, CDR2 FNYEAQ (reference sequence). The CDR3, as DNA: TGTGCTAGCAGCGCCGGGGTTTACAATGAGCAGTTCTTC. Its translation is CASSAGVYNEQFF. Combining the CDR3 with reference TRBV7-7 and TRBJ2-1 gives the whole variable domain GAGVSQSPRYKVTKRGQDVTLRCDPISSHATLYWYQQALGQGPEFLTYFNYEAQPDKSGLPSDRFSAERPEGSISTLTIQRTEQRDSAMYRCASSAGVYNEQFFGPGTRLTVL.